The clone carrying this T cell receptor beta chain has a count of ten or more. Its antigen is unidentified. The diagnostic basis comprised clinical symptoms, serum thyroxine and TRAb, thyroid ultrasound and orbital computed tomography. The PBMCs were sourced from fresh peripheral blood (10 ml). This sample stems from a study of T cells in Graves' hyperthyroidism and ophthalmopathy. General study findings and limits: By a 13 V-J model, ophthalmopathy was set apart from stable hyperthyroidism.

RNA transcripts served as the template for amplifying TCR beta CDR3 regions. HTBI primers drove first-round RT-PCR of the TCR CDR3. TCRdb independently ran MiXCR on the multiplex PCR reads; one entry per CDR3 protein. The sample yields about 520,000 distinct CDR3 sequences, around 24% seen once. Germline loops: CDR1 MNHNS, CDR2 SASEGT. Losses at the gene ends were 0 bases for V and 4 bases for J; bases not matched to a gene: 8. The CDR3 totals 16 residues. This receptor was obtained from a young woman with Graves' ophthalmopathy. The chain joins TRBV6-1 to TRBJ1-1; 7 bases align to TRBD1. Sequenced sample: blood. For the CDR3, the DNA is TGTGCCAGCAGTGAAGCGCTTCCGGAGGGGGCCACTGAAGCTTTCTTT. This translates into CASSEALPEGATEAFF.